The sequence of this T cell receptor beta chain was determined in a study of T-cell memory formation after mild COVID-19. This clonotype was detected a few times. Antigen unknown. TCRdb redid the calling of the 5' RACE reads with MiXCR, one entry per CDR3 protein. This table has around 250,000 distinct CDR3 sequences, around 15% appearing once. The CDR3 is made up of 16 amino acids. The V gene lost 8 bases and the J gene lost 4 bases, with 21 bases spanning the gap. Germline V gene sequence: CDR1 MGHDK, CDR2 SYGVNS. Notes on the study in general: CD4/CD8 balance held among clones contracting day 15 to 85, and later expanders leaned CD4+. The second-wave clones peaking on day 37 were not confirmed as SARS-CoV-2-specific. Researchers found some responding clones in pre-infection memory, a sign that cross-reactive memory joined.

The TCR was taken from a man aged 18-30 years who had mild COVID-19 (a few samples of this study predate the infection). Cell type and time point are not known. This chain links TRBV25-1 with TRBJ2-1, with D tentatively TRBD2 (5 bases). What was sequenced was PBMCs or a T cell subset sorted from them (not recorded which). The CDR3 is CASASPDGRVYNEQFF. The CDR3 nucleotides read TGTGCCAGCGCCTCCCCGGATGGGCGGGTATACAATGAGCAGTTCTTC. Full variable domain (remainder filled in from reference TRBV25-1 and TRBJ2-1): EADIYQTPRYLVIGTGKKITLECSQTMGHDKMYWYQQDPGMELHLIHYSYGVNSTEKGDLSSESTVSRIRTEHFPLTLESARPSHTSQYLCASASPDGRVYNEQFFGPGTRLTVL.